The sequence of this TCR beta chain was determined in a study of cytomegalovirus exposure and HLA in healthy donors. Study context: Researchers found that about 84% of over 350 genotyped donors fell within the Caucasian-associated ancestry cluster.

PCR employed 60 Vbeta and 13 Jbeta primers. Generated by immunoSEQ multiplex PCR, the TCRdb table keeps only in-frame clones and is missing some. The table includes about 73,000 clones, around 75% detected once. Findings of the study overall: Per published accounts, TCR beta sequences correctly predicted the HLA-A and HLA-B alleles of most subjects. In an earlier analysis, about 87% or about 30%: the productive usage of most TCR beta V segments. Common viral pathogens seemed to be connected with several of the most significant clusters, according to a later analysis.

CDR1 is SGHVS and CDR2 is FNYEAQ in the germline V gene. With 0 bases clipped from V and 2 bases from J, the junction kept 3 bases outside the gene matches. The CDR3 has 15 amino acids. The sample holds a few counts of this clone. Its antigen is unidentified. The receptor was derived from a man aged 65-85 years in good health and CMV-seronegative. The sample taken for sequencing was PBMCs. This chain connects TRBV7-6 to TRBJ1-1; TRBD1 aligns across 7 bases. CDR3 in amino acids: CASSLAGQFNTEAFF. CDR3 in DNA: TGTGCCAGCAGCTTAGCGGGACAGTTCAACACTGAAGCTTTCTTT.